This T cell receptor (beta chain) was retrieved from a study of cytomegalovirus exposure and HLA in healthy donors. Only in-frame clones appear in the TCRdb table, and some are missing; sequencing was by immunoSEQ multiplex PCR. Among 85,000 to 95,000 clones listed, around 96% were seen once. V shed 5 bases and J shed 4 bases, with 18 bases lying between them. The CDR3 contains 15 residues. CDR1 and CDR2 (germline): SGHTS, YDEGEE. The specimen sequenced was PBMCs. This sequence originates from a man in his late teens or twenties in good health and CMV-seronegative. The J gene is TRBJ1-1, the V gene TRBV5-8; possible D gene TRBD1, 6 bases. The CDR3, as DNA: TGTGCCAGCAGACTCCCTGGGAGGGGGTCCACTGAAGCTTTCTTT. The encoded protein is CASRLPGRGSTEAFF.